Described below is a single T cell receptor beta chain sequence and its context. Its target is unknown. These data belong to a study of spatial heterogeneity in lung cancer. Study findings and constraints: Higher tumor mutation counts went along with higher counts of expanded intratumoral alpha and beta TCRs.

As for time point: sample taken at primary tumor resection. TCRdb itself ran the 5' RACE reads through MiXCR, one entry per CDR3 protein. The sample holds about 9,300 distinct CDR3 sequences, 6.3% seen once. Trimming at V came to 6 bases and at J to 4 bases, leaving 4 bases not matched to a gene. CDR3 length equals 13 residues. Germline CDR1 reads SQVTM; CDR2 reads ANQGSEA. This chain links TRBV29-1 with TRBJ2-1; 9 nucleotides agree with TRBD2. The sequencing here drew on lung tumor tissue, taken at surgery. The sequence came from a male donor with early-stage non-small cell lung cancer. The CDR3 coding sequence is TGCAGCGTCTCTAGCGGGGCATACAATGAGCAGTTCTTC. Amino acid sequence: CSVSSGAYNEQFF.